This T cell receptor (beta chain) was identified in a study of blood T cell repertoires in COVID-19. The data were produced by immunoSEQ multiplex PCR, yet TCRdb's version contains in-frame clones alone and is incomplete. The data show 240,000 or so clones, with around 90% seen just once and about 1% held by the top ten. CDR1 LGHDT and CDR2 YNNKEL come from the germline V gene (reference sequence). This CDR3 has 14 residues. Trimming cost V 4 bases and J 9 bases, with 16 bases left between them. Sample: peripheral blood. The TCR was taken from a woman aged 40 to 50 who had recovered from COVID-19. The chain uses TRBV3-1 (or the pseudogene TRBV3-2) and TRBJ1-5; tentatively, D is TRBD1 (6 bases). CDR3 coding DNA: TGTGCCAGCAGCCCGCGGGGAGGGGGATCGCCCCAGCATTTT. This gives the protein CASSPRGGGSPQHF.